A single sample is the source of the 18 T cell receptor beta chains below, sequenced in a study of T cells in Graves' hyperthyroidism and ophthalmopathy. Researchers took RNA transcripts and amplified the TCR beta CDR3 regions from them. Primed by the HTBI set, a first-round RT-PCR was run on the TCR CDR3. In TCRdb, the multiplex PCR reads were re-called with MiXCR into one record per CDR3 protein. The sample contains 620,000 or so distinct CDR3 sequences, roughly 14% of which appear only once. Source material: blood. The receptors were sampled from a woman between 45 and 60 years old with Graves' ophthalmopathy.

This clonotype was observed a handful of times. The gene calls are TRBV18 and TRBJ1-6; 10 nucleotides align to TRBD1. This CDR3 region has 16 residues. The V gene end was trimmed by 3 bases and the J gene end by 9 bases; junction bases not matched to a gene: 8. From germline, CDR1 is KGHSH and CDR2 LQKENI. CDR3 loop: CASSPRGDRGFSPLHF. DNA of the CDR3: TGTGCCAGCTCACCGAGAGGGGACAGGGGTTTTTCACCCCTCCACTTT.

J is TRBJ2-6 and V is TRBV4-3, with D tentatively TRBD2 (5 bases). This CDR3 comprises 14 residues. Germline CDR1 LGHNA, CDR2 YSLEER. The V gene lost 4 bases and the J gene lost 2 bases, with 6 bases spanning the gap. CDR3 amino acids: CASSRGPGANVLTF. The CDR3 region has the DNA TGCGCCAGCAGCCGCGGGCCTGGGGCCAACGTCCTGACTTTC.

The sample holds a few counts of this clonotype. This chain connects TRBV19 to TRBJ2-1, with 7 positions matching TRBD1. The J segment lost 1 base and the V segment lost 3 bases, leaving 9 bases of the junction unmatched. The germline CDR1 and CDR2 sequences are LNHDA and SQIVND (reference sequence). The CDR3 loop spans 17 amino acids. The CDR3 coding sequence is TGTGCCAGTAGTATCAGTGCAGGGGGTTGGTCCTACAATGAGCAGTTCTTC. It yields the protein CASSISAGGWSYNEQFF.

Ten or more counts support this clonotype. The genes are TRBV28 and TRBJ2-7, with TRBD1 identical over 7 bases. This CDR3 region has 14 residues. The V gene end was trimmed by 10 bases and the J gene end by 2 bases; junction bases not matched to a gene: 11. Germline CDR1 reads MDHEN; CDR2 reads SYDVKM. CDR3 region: CATRTGQRTYEQYF. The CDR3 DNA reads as TGTGCCACCAGGACAGGACAAAGAACCTACGAGCAGTACTTC.

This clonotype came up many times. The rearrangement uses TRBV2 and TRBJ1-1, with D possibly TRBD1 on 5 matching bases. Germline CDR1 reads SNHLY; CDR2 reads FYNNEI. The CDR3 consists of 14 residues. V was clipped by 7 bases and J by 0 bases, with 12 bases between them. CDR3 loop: CASTRQNMNTEAFF. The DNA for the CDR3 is TGTGCCAGCACGCGACAGAACATGAACACTGAAGCTTTCTTT.

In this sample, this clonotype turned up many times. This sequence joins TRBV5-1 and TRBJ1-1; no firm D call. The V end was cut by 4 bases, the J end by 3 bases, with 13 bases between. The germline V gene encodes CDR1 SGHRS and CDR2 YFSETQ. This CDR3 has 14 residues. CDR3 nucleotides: TGCGCCAGCAGCCTAATTGGGCCAGACACTGAAGCTTTCTTT. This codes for CASSLIGPDTEAFF.

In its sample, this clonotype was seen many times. The CDR3 spells CASSLEAGGPSNEQFF. Here the CDR3 DNA reads TGTGCCAGCAGTTTAGAAGCGGGAGGGCCGAGCAATGAGCAGTTCTTC. J is TRBJ2-1 and V is TRBV12-3 or TRBV12-4; 10 bases are shared with TRBD2. The junction had 6 bases not matched to a gene; V was cut back by 1 base and J by 6 bases. This CDR3 spans 16 amino acids.

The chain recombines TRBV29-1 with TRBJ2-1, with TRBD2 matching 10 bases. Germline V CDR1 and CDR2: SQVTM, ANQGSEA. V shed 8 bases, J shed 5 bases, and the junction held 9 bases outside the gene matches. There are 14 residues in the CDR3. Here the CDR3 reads CSLQREGPNNEQFF. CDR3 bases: TGCAGCCTACAGCGGGAGGGCCCCAACAATGAGCAGTTCTTC.

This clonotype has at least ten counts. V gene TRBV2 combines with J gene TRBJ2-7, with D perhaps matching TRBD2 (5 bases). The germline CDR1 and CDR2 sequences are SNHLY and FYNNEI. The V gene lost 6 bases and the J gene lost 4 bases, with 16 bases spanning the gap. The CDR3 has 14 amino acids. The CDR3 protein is CASRKPGMNYEQYF. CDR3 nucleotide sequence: TGTGCCAGCAGGAAACCGGGGATGAATTACGAGCAGTACTTC.

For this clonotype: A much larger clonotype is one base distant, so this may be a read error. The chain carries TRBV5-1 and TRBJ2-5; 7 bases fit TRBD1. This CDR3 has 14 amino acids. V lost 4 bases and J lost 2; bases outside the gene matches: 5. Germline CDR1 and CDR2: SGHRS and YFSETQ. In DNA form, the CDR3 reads TGCGCCAGCAGCGACCGACAGGGACAAGAGACCCAGTACTTC. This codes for CASSDRQGQETQYF.

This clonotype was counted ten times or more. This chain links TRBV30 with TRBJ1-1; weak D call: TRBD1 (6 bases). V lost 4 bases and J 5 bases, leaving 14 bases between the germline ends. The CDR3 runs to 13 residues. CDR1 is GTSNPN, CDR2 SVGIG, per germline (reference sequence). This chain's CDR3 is CAWNRRGRTEAFF. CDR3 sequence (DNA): TGTGCCTGGAATAGACGGGGGCGTACTGAAGCTTTCTTT.

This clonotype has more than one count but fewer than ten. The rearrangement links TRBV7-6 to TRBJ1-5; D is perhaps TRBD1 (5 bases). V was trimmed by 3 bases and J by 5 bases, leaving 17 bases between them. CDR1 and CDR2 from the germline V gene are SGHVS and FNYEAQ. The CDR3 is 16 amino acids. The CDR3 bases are TGTGCCAGCAGCTTCGCTCGGGAGGGGAGTTATCAGCCCCAGCATTTT. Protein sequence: CASSFAREGSYQPQHF.

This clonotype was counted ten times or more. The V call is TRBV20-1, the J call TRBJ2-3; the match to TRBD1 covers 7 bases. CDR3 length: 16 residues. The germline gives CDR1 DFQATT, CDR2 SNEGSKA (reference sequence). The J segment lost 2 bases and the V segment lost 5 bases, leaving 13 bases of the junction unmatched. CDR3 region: CSASPDRVQLTDTQYF. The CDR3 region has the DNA TGCAGTGCTTCGCCCGACAGGGTTCAACTCACAGATACGCAGTATTTT.

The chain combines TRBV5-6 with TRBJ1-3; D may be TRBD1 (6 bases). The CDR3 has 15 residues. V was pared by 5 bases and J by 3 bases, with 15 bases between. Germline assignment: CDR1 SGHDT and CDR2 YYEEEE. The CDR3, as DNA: TGTGCCAGCAGTATTGGGGGGCCCGGTGGAAACACCATATATTTT. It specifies CASSIGGPGGNTIYF.

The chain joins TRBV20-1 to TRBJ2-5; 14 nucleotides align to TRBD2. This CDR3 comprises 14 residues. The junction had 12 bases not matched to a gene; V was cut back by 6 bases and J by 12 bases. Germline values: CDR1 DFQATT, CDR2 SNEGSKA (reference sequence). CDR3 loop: CSAREGLAGDPKYF. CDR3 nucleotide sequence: TGCAGTGCCCGAGAGGGACTAGCGGGAGATCCCAAGTACTTC.

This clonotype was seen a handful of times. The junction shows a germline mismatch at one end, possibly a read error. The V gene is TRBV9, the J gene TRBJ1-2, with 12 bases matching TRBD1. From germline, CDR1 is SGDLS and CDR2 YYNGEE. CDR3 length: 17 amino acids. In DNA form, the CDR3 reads TGTACCAGCAGCCGATCCGGGACAGGGGGCTCGGATGATGGCTACACCTTC. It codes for CTSSRSGTGGSDDGYTF.

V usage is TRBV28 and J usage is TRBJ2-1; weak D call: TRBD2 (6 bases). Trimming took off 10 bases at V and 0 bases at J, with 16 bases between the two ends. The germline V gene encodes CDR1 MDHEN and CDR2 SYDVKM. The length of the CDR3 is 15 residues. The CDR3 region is CAIDPGSTSYNEQFF. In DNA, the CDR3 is TGTGCCATTGACCCCGGGAGCACCTCCTACAATGAGCAGTTCTTC. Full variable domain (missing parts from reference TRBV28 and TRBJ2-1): DVKVTQSSRYLVKRTGEKVFLECVQDMDHENMFWYRQDPGLGLRLIYFSYDVKMKEKGDIPEGYSVSREKKERFSLILESASTNQTSMYLCAIDPGSTSYNEQFFGPGTRLTVL.

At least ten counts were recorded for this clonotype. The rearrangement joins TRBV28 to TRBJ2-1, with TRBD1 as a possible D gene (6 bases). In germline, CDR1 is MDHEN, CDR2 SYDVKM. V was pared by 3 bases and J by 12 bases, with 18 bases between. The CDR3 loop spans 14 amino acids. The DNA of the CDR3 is TGTGCCAGCAGTTTCGGCAGGGGTAATGAGGGGCAGTTCTTC. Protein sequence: CASSFGRGNEGQFF.